Sequencing of this T cell receptor beta chain was carried out in a study of T cell clonality in common variable immunodeficiency. Study-wide results and caveats: Fewer deletions and N-nucleotide insertions were reportedly seen in common variable immunodeficiency TCR beta sequences.

This clone is labeled as medium-sized. The antigen is unknown. Read coverage stops 3 residues before the CDR3 terminus; the germline J gene supplies the remainder. Germline V gene sequence: CDR1 LNHDA, CDR2 SQIVND (reference sequence). Trimming removed 0 bases at V and 7 bases at J, with 15 bases between. The CDR3 is 16 residues long. CVID subjects were some 15 female and around 31 male, aged about 9 to 65. Method: immunoSEQ multiplex PCR; TCRdb's copy keeps in-frame clones and lacks some. This table holds some 2,500 clones with no singletons; the top ten claim 11%. This chain links TRBV19 with TRBJ1-4; TRBD1 is a possible D gene (5 bases). The source of this sequence is a human donor with common variable immunodeficiency. What was sequenced was peripheral blood mononuclear cells. CDR3 DNA (partial): TGTGCCAGTAGTATAGATTTGAGGGGCTCTCGTGAAAAA. Its translation: CASSIDLRGSREK. The entire CDR3 protein reads CASSIDLRGSREKLFF. The full variable domain, rest sourced from reference TRBV19 and TRBJ1-4, is DGGITQSPKYLFRKEGQNVTLSCEQNLNHDAMYWYRQDPGQGLRLIYYSQIVNDFQKGDIAEGYSVSREKKESFPLTVTSAQKNPTAFYLCASSIDLRGSREKLFFGSGTQLSVL.